The table lists the clone carrying this T cell receptor beta chain with many counts. Its antigen is as yet unknown. Preparing the TCRbeta library involved the use of unique molecular identifiers. MiXCR was run by TCRdb on the PCR reads, yielding one entry per CDR3 protein. The data hold around 700,000 distinct CDR3 sequences, with around 14% observed a single time. The entry originates in a study of T-cell reconstitution after alpha-beta-depleted transplantation in children. Study-level findings and limits: Several hundred expanded graft clones reportedly were the source of alpha-beta T cells about two months after transplant. The high TCRbeta diversity at day 60 in some patients came from surviving recipient T cells and thymic progenitors. Newly generated T cells supplied most T-cell counts and diversity one year post-transplant.

The sequence was obtained from a girl aged 2 to 9 with congenital amegakaryocytic thrombocytopenia, due to receive a stem cell transplant. This specimen consisted of PBMCs, obtained before TCRalphabeta/CD19-depleted stem cell transplant.

The CDR3 DNA is TGCGCCAGCAGCTTTGCACCCCAACCCTACGAGCAGTACTTC. This gives the protein CASSFAPQPYEQYF. J is TRBJ2-7 and V is TRBV5-1; D uncertain. CDR3 length equals 14 residues. Trimming left V 2 bases short and J 2 bases short, with 11 bases between. Germline loops: CDR1 SGHRS, CDR2 YFSETQ.